The clone carrying this T cell receptor (beta chain) has only a few counts. TCRdb re-analysed the RT-PCR reads in MiXCR, keeping a single row per CDR3 protein. The sample lists about 540,000 distinct CDR3 sequences, around 25% occurring once. These data belong to a study of response to subunit inactivated influenza vaccine. The V gene end was trimmed by 4 bases and the J gene end by 3 bases; junction bases not matched to a gene: 11. Germline V gene data show CDR1 as KGHSH and CDR2 as LQKENI. The CDR3 length is 17 residues. The sample was also linked to a second study, of T cells expressing NK-cell markers. That work contributes: UMI-tagged 5'RACE template switching yielded the TCR beta cDNA.

The input for sequencing was CD4+ T cells sorted from PBMCs, taken less than 13 days after vaccination. V and J are TRBV18 and TRBJ2-5; 10 positions agree with TRBD2. This TCR was recovered from a man aged 50 to 59 who received an inactivated influenza vaccine. The CDR3, as DNA: TGTGCCAGCTCACAGCTAGCGGGAGTGGAAGTCGAAGAGACCCAGTACTTC. This sequence encodes CASSQLAGVEVEETQYF.